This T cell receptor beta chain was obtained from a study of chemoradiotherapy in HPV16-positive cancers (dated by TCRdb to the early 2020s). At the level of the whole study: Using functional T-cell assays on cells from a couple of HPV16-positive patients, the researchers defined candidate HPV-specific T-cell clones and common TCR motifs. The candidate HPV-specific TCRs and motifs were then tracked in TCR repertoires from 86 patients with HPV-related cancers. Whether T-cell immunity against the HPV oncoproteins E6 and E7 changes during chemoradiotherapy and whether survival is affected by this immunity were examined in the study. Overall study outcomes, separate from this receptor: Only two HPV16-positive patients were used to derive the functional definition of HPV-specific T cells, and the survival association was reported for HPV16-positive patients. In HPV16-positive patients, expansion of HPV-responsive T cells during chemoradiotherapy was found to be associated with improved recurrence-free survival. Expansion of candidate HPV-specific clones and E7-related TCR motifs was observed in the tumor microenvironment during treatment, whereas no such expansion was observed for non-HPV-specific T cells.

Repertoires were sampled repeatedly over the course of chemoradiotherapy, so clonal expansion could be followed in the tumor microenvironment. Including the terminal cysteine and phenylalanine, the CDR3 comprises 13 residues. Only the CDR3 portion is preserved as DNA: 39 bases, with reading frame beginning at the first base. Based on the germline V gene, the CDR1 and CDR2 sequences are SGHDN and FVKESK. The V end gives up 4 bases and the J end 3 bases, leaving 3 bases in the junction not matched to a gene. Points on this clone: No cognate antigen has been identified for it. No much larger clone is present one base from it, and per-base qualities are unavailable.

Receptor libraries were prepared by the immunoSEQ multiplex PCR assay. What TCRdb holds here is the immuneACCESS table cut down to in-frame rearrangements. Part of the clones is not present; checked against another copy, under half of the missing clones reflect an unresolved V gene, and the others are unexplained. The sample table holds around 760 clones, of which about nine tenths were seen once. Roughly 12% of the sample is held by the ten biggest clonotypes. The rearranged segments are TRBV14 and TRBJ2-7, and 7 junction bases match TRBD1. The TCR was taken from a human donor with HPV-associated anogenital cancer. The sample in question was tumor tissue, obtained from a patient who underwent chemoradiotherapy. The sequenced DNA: TGTGCCAGCAGCCGAAACAGGGGCTACGAGCAGTACTTC. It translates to CASSRNRGYEQYF.